This T cell receptor beta chain derives from a study of patients and donors after allogeneic stem cell transplantation. Looked up from germline, CDR1 is KGHDR and CDR2 is SFDVKD. This CDR3 has 16 residues. Trimming stripped 5 bases from V and 3 bases from J, with 16 bases between. This clonotype has ten or more counts. Each CDR3 protein is one row after TCRdb ran MiXCR on the RT-PCR reads. The sample has about 410,000 distinct CDR3 sequences; approximately 16% are singletons. Sequencing was carried out using blood, either unsorted or a sorted T cell fraction (not recorded which). The TCR originated in a human donor who was either an allogeneic HSCT recipient or a stem cell or donor lymphocyte infusion donor (not recorded which). It is not recorded whose cells these are; they may come from a transplant donor. V is TRBV24-1 and J is TRBJ2-1; possible D gene TRBD2, 6 bases. The CDR3 is CATSGLTSWGYNEQFF. CDR3 bases: TGTGCCACCAGTGGCCTTACTAGCTGGGGCTACAATGAGCAGTTCTTC.